The clone carrying this T cell receptor beta chain was counted only a few times. Antigen unknown. The CDR3 sequence is 13 residues long. Germline-derived CDR1 and CDR2 are SGHVS and FQNEAQ. V lost 2 bases to trimming and J lost 3 bases, with 6 bases between them. Barcoded TCR alpha and TCR beta cDNA libraries with UMIs came from 5'RACE using constant-segment primers. TCRdb independently ran MiXCR on the 5' RACE reads; one entry per CDR3 protein. The sample consists of about 210,000 distinct CDR3 sequences, around 30% of them appearing once. This entry comes from a study of T-cell memory formation after mild COVID-19. For the study at large: TCR clusters mostly belonged to single donors. Whole-study findings and limits: Balance between CD4 and CD8 was seen in clones contracting day 15 to 85, and a CD4+ lean was seen in later expanders.

The source of this sequence is an adult woman who had mild COVID-19 (a few samples of this study predate the infection). Cell type and time point are not known. Sequencing input: PBMCs or a T cell subset sorted from them (not recorded which). The chain is built from TRBV7-8 and TRBJ2-3; D ambiguous. CDR3 sequence: CASSLIATDTQYF. The DNA of the CDR3 is TGTGCCAGCAGCTTAATCGCGACAGATACGCAGTATTTT.